One sample yielded the 8 T cell receptor beta chains listed below, sequenced in a study of cytomegalovirus exposure and HLA in healthy donors. Primers: 60 Vbeta forward and 13 Jbeta reverse. Profiling relied on immunoSEQ multiplex PCR, and the TCRdb table lists in-frame clones only, not all of them. The table shows some 140,000 clones, with 79% occurring only once. The material sequenced was PBMCs. These receptors all stem from a man in his forties or fifties in good health and CMV-seropositive.

V is TRBV6-5 and J is TRBJ1-1; the match to TRBD1 covers 7 bases. Losses at the gene ends were 5 bases for V and 0 bases for J; bases not matched to a gene: 3. This CDR3 spans 14 amino acids. Germline lookup yields CDR1 MNHEY and CDR2 SVGAGI. CDR3 protein: CASSRDSMNTEAFF. The CDR3 region has the DNA TGTGCCAGCAGTAGGGACAGCATGAACACTGAAGCTTTCTTT.

V and J are TRBV7-6 and TRBJ1-3, with D unclear. Germline V gene data show CDR1 as SGHVS and CDR2 as FNYEAQ. This CDR3 has 15 amino acids. The V end was cut by 2 bases, the J end by 0 bases, with 8 bases between. The CDR3 region is CASSLYLSSGNTIYF. The DNA for the CDR3 is TGTGCCAGCAGCTTATATTTGAGCTCTGGAAACACCATATATTTT.

The chain links TRBV6-1 to TRBJ2-1; D is ambiguous. V shed 2 bases and J shed 6 bases, with 8 bases lying between them. The CDR3 runs 13 residues. Germline values: CDR1 MNHNS, CDR2 SASEGT. This CDR3 reads CASSEMGSNEQFF. CDR3 DNA: TGTGCCAGCAGTGAAATGGGCAGCAATGAGCAGTTCTTC.

V usage is TRBV27 and J usage is TRBJ1-2; D may be TRBD1 (6 bases). Germline loops: CDR1 MNHEY, CDR2 SMNVEV (reference sequence). V lost 2 bases, J lost 3 bases, and 10 bases lay in between. CDR3 length: 14 amino acids. The CDR3 sequence: CASSLGQGYYGYTF. The CDR3 DNA follows: TGTGCCAGCAGTTTAGGGCAGGGGTACTATGGCTACACCTTC.

CDR3 sequence reads: CASSSRTSGNEQFF. CDR3 nucleotide sequence: TGTGCCAGCAGCTCCCGGACTAGCGGAAATGAGCAGTTCTTC. This chain connects TRBV7-3 to TRBJ2-1, with TRBD2 matching 10 bases. The CDR3 sequence is 14 residues long. Trimming removed 4 bases from V and 7 bases from J; junction bases left unmatched: 4. Germline CDR1 and CDR2: SGHTA and FQGTGA.

The rearrangement uses TRBV5-4 and TRBJ2-1; D remains ambiguous. In germline, CDR1 is SGHNT, CDR2 YYREEE (reference sequence). This CDR3 has 13 amino acids. V was shortened by 3 bases and J by 6 bases, with 10 bases between the two germline ends. The CDR3 reads CASSYIAGNEQFF. The CDR3 DNA sequence: TGTGCCAGCAGCTATATAGCCGGCAATGAGCAGTTCTTC.

This clone was recorded a few times. The chain recombines TRBV6-6 with TRBJ2-3; a weak D match, TRBD1 (5 bases). V lost 2 bases and J 4 bases, leaving 10 bases between the germline ends. This CDR3 is 14 amino acids long. The germline CDR1 and CDR2 sequences are MNHNY and SVGAGI (reference sequence). CDR3: CASSYVRGSDTQYF. CDR3 DNA sequence: TGTGCCAGCAGTTACGTAAGGGGTTCAGATACGCAGTATTTT.

CDR3 DNA sequence: TGTGCCAGCAACAGGGGGGACCCCTACAATGAGCAGTTCTTC. This translates into CASNRGDPYNEQFF. The genes are TRBV6-5 and TRBJ2-1, with 8 bases matching TRBD1. Trimming took 7 bases from V and 2 from J; bases not matched to a gene: 4. The V gene's germline CDR1 is MNHEY and CDR2 SVGAGI. The CDR3 has 14 residues.